The clone carrying this T cell receptor (beta chain) was counted a few times. The antigen is undetermined. Each sample had two DNA replicates, around 0.45 ug blood or about 1.5 ug tissue. The method was immunoSEQ multiplex PCR; TCRdb's version includes in-frame clones alone and lacks a portion of them. Among tens of thousands of clones listed, about 93% were seen once. Germline CDR1 SSHAT, CDR2 FNYEAQ (reference sequence). The CDR3 sequence is 15 residues long. V lost 5 bases and J 0 bases, leaving 12 bases between the germline ends. These data are taken from a study of early stage breast cancer tumors. Turning to the study itself: Samples were sequenced at 9 to 10-fold average coverage.

The study, taken as a whole, reports: Most shared enriched TCRB sequences were commonly generated ones.

This receptor was identified in a person aged 65 to 79 with breast cancer. The sample was blood. The chain employs TRBV7-7 and TRBJ2-3, with D unclear. The CDR3 nucleotides read TGTGCCAGCAGCCCAGGCGATAGAAGCACAGATACGCAGTATTTT. Protein product: CASSPGDRSTDTQYF. Complete variable domain (other parts from reference TRBV7-7 and TRBJ2-3): GAGVSQSPRYKVTKRGQDVTLRCDPISSHATLYWYQQALGQGPEFLTYFNYEAQPDKSGLPSDRFSAERPEGSISTLTIQRTEQRDSAMYRCASSPGDRSTDTQYFGPGTRLTVL.